Below, 4 T cell receptor beta chains from the same sample are listed, as sequenced in a study of cytomegalovirus exposure and HLA in healthy donors. Some clones are missing from TCRdb's copy, which holds only in-frame ones; the method was immunoSEQ multiplex PCR. The top ten hold approximately 1.5% of the sample, which has more than 100,000 clones, about nine tenths seen once. Sequenced: PBMCs. Every receptor here comes from a man younger than 45 in good health and CMV-seronegative.

This chain connects TRBV5-1 to TRBJ1-1; no clear D gene. V lost 4 bases to trimming and J lost 1 base, with 11 bases between them. CDR3 length equals 14 residues. The V gene's germline CDR1 is SGHRS and CDR2 YFSETQ. The CDR3 DNA follows: TGCGCCAGCAGCCCGTACACCCAGAACACTGAAGCTTTCTTT. This sequence encodes CASSPYTQNTEAFF.

The chain combines TRBV7-2 with TRBJ2-6; D may be TRBD2 (5 bases). The V and J ends lost 4 bases and 0 bases respectively, with 7 bases between them. Germline values: CDR1 SGHTA, CDR2 FQGNSA. The CDR3 extends over 15 amino acids. CDR3 region: CASSSGGSGANVLTF. The CDR3, as DNA: TGTGCCAGCAGCTCCGGAGGCTCTGGGGCCAACGTCCTGACTTTC.

The V gene is TRBV27, the J gene TRBJ1-2; tentative D call: TRBD1 (5 bases). There are 16 residues in the CDR3. The V gene lost 5 bases and the J gene lost 7 bases, with 23 bases spanning the gap. The V gene's germline CDR1 is MNHEY and CDR2 SMNVEV (reference sequence). In DNA form, the CDR3 reads TGTGCCAGCAGTACGACCTGGGACGTGACGGGGGGTGGCTACACCTTC. Residues: CASSTTWDVTGGGYTF.

This chain connects TRBV6-5 to TRBJ2-1; no clear D. CDR3 size: 14 residues. CDR1 and CDR2 from the germline V gene are MNHEY and SVGAGI. V lost 6 bases and J 5 bases, leaving 14 bases between the germline ends. The CDR3 loop reads CASRSTLVDNEQFF. DNA of the CDR3: TGTGCCAGCAGAAGCACCCTTGTGGACAATGAGCAGTTCTTC.